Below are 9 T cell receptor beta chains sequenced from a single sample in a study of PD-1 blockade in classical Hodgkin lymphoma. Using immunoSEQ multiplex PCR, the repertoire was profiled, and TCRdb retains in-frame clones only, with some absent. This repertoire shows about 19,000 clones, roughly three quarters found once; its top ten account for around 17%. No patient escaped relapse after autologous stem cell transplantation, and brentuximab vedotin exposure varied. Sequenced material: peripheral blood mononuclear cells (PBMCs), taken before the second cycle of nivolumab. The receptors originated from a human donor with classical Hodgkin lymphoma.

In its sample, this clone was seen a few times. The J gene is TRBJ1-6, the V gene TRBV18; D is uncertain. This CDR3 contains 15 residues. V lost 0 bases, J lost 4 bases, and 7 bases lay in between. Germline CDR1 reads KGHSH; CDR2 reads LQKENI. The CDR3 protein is CASSPPHDYNSPLHF. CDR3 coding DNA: TGTGCCAGCTCACCACCGCACGATTATAATTCACCCCTCCACTTT.

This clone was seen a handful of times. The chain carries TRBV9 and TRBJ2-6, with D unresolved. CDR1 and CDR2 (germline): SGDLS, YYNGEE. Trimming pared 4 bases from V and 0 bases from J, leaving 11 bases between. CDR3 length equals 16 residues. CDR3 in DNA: TGTGCCAGCAGCCTGGGTGAAAGCTCTGGGGCCAACGTCCTGACTTTC. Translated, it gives CASSLGESSGANVLTF.

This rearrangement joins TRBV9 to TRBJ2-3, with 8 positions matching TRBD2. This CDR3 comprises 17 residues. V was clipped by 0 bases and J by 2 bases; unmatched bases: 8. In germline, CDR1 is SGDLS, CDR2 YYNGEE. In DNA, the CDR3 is TGTGCCAGCAGCGTAGAGAGTAGCGGGGTTTACACAGATACGCAGTATTTT. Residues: CASSVESSGVYTDTQYF.

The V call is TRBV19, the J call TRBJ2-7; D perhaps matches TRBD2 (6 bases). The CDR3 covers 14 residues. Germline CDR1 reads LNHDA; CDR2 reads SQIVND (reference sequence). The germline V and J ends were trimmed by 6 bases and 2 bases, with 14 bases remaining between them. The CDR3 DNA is TGTGCCAGTAGAAGGGAAACGGGGGCCTACGAGCAGTACTTC. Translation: CASRRETGAYEQYF.

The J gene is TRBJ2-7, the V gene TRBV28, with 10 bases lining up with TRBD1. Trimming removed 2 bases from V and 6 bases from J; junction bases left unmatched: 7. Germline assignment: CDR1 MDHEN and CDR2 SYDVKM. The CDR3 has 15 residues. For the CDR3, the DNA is TGTGCCAGCAGTTTAAGAAGGACAGGGGGTGCCGAGCAGTACTTC. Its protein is CASSLRRTGGAEQYF.

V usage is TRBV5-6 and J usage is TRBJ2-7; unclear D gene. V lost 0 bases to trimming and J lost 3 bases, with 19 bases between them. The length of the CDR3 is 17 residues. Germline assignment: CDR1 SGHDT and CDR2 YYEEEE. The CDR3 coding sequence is TGTGCCAGCAGCTTGGATTACGACCGTTCTGGGCGCTACGAGCAGTACTTC. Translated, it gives CASSLDYDRSGRYEQYF.

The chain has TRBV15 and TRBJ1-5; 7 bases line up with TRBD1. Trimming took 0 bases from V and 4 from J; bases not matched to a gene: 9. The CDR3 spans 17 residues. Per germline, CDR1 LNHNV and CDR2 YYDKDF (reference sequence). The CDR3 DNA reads TGTGCCACCAGCAGAGATTTGGGAGGACAGGCAAATCAGCCCCAGCATTTT. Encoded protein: CATSRDLGGQANQPQHF.

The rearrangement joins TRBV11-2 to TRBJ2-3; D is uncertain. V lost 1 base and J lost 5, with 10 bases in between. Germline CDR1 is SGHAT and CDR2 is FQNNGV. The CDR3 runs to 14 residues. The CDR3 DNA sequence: TGTGCCAGCAGCTTAGCTCCCCCGCGAGATACGCAGTATTTT. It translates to CASSLAPPRDTQYF. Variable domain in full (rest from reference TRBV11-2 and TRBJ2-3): EAGVAQSPRYKIIEKRQSVAFWCNPISGHATLYWYQQILGQGPKLLIQFQNNGVVDDSQLPKDRFSAERLKGVDSTLKIQPAKLEDSAVYLCASSLAPPRDTQYFGPGTRLTVL.

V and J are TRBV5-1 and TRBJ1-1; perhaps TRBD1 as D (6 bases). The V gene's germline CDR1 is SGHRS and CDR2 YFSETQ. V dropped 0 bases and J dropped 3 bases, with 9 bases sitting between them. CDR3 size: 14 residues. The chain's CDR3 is CASSLVSGDTEAFF. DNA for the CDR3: TGCGCCAGCAGCTTGGTTTCAGGGGACACTGAAGCTTTCTTT.